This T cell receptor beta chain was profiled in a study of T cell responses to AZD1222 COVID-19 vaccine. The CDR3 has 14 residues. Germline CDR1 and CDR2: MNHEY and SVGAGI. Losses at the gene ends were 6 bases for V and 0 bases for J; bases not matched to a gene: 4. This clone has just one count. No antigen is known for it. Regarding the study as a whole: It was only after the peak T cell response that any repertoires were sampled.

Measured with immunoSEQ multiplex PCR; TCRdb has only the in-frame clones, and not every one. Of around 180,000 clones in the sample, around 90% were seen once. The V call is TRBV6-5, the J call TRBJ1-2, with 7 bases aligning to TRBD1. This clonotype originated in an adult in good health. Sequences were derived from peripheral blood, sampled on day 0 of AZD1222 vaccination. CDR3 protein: CASRMDRSNYGYTF. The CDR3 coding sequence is TGTGCCAGCAGAATGGACAGGTCTAACTATGGCTACACCTTC.